The rows below give T cell receptor beta chains drawn from one sample of a study of blood T cell repertoires in COVID-19. Produced via immunoSEQ multiplex PCR; TCRdb's table is partial and in-frame only. The sample lists 650,000 to 800,000 clones, 85% to 90% seen once, with roughly 0.25% in the top ten. Sequenced: peripheral blood. The receptors were gathered from a woman aged 18-29 years with acute or convalescent COVID-19. The CDR3 runs from the conserved cysteine through the conserved F or W. Each record gives: CDR3 protein, V gene.

CDR3: CASSLASFRGYTGELFF
V: TRBV13

CDR3: CASSYTDSYEQYF
V: TRBV7-3

CDR3: CASSQRGIGQPQHF
V: TRBV14

CDR3: CASSIRTGSNQPQHF
V: TRBV19

CDR3: CASSFNNNEKLFF
V: TRBV5-6

CDR3: CASSKETGTPSPLHF
V: TRBV21-1

CDR3: CASSPRVNSPLHF
V: TRBV18

CDR3: CASRFAPGTLLDYGYTF
V: TRBV7-2

CDR3: CASSARTGIYEKLFF
V: TRBV25-1

CDR3: CASSQPDRESQPQHF
V: TRBV4-2

CDR3: CASSAGYGYTF
V: TRBV25-1

CDR3: CAWQRGGNTEAFF
V: TRBV30

CDR3: CASSPDRYYGYTF
V: TRBV7-2

CDR3: CAWRFTEKLFF
V: TRBV30

CDR3: CASSGPNRGPSQPQHF
V: TRBV10-1

CDR3: CASSDTGAPILANYGYTF
V: TRBV5-1

CDR3: CASSLVAGGYQETQYF
V: TRBV5-4

CDR3: CASSEGERYNEQFF
V: TRBV6-1

CDR3: CASSITGQPYGYTF
V: TRBV9

CDR3: CASSQVRGGSYEQYF
V: TRBV4-3

CDR3: CASSPPGGTEAFF
V: TRBV18

CDR3: CATSRDPGQPQHF
V: TRBV15

CDR3: CASSFGSYEQYF
V: TRBV7-9

CDR3: CASSFGPGSYNEQFF
V: TRBV5-6

CDR3: CASSTRQAQQPQHF
V: TRBV3-1/TRBV3-2

CDR3: CASSLELQPQHF
V: TRBV7-9

CDR3: CASSYRQTTEAFF
V: TRBV6-2/TRBV6-3

CDR3: CAISESSGATPYEQYF
V: TRBV10-3

CDR3: CAISDRDRGGNQPQHF
V: TRBV10-3

CDR3: CASSLGRTGGDEQFF
V: TRBV7-6

CDR3: CSTPGGTNTGELFF
V: TRBV29-1

CDR3: CAWTANTDTQYF
V: TRBV30

CDR3: CASRTSSTDTQYF
V: TRBV2

CDR3: CASSPDFGFYGYTF
V: TRBV6-5

CDR3: CASSMRTQERVQYF
V: TRBV19

CDR3: CASSVVGSGGTDTQYF
V: TRBV9

CDR3: CASSRSAGMNYGYTF
V: TRBV14

CDR3: CASSIYPGGYTF
V: TRBV19

CDR3: CALTGLGTGELFF
V: TRBV30

CDR3: CSVEQWGGPYGYTF
V: TRBV29-1

CDR3: CASPRAGGAIRTEAFF
V: TRBV2

CDR3: CASSTVGNTEAFF
V: TRBV19

CDR3: CAGRPGRKCEQYF
V: TRBV23-1

CDR3: CASSEGARALYGYTF
V: TRBV6-1

CDR3: CASRAPTVNTEAFF
V: TRBV5-1

CDR3: CASSLRGGVNEQFF
V: TRBV27

CDR3: CATSSIGQNGYTF
V: TRBV15

CDR3: CASSMRGGDQPQHF
V: TRBV19

CDR3: CASSQELASTGAYEQYF
V: TRBV4-3

CDR3: CASSLDEGTGNTIYF
V: TRBV7-8

CDR3: CASSLGPRQPQHF
V: TRBV5-6

CDR3: CASSQGTGYGNTIYF
V: TRBV4-2